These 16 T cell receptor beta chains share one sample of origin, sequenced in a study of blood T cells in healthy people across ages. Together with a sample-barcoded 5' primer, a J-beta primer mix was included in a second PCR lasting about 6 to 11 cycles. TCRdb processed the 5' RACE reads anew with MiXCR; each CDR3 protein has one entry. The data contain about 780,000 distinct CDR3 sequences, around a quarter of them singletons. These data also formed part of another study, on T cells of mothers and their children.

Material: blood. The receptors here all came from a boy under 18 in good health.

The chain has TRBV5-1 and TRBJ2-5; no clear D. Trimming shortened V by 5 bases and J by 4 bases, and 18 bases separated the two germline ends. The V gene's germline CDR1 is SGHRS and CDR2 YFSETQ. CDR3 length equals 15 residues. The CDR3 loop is CASRVDGSSAETQYF. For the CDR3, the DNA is TGCGCCAGCAGGGTTGACGGGTCCTCGGCAGAGACCCAGTACTTC.

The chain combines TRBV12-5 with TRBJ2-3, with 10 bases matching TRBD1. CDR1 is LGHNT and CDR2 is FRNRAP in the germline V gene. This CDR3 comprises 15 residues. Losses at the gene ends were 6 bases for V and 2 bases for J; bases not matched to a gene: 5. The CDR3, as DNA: TGTGCTAGTGGCACGGGACAGGGGACCACAGATACGCAGTATTTT. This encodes CASGTGQGTTDTQYF.

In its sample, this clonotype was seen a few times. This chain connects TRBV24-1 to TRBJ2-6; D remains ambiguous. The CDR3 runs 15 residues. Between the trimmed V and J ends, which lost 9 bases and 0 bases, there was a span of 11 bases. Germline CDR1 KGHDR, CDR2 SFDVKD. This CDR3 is CATGIWVSGANVLTF. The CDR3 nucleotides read TGTGCCACCGGGATCTGGGTCTCTGGGGCCAACGTCCTGACTTTC.

The CDR3: CASTEGGLGDTQYF. As DNA, the CDR3 is TGTGCCAGCACCGAGGGAGGGCTTGGAGATACGCAGTATTTT. The chain has TRBV12-3 or TRBV12-4 and TRBJ2-3; TRBD2 aligns across 7 bases. V was pared by 7 bases and J by 5 bases, with 9 bases of the junction left unmatched. The CDR3 is 14 residues long.

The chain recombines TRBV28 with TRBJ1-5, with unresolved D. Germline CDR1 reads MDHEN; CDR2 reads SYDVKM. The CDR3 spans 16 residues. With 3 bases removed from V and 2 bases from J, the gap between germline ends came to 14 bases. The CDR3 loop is CASSFGRPTGNQPQHF. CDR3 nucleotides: TGTGCCAGCAGTTTCGGGCGACCAACGGGCAATCAGCCCCAGCATTTT.

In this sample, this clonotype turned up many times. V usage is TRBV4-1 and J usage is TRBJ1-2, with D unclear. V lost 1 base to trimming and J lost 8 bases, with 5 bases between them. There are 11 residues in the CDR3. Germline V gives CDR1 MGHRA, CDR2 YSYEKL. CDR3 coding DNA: TGCGCCAGCAGCCAAGGTGCGGGCTACACCTTC. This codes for CASSQGAGYTF.

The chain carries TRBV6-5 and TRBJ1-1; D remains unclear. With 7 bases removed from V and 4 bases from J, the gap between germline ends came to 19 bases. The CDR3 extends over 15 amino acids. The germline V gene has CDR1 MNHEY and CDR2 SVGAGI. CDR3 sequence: CASTLSPGEGTEAFF. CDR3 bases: TGTGCCAGCACTCTATCCCCCGGGGAAGGCACTGAAGCTTTCTTT.

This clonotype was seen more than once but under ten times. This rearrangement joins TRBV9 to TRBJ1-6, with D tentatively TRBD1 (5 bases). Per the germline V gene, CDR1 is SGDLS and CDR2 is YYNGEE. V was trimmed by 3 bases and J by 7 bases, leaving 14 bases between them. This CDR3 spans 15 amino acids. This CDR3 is CASSETGTANSPLHF. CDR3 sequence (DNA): TGTGCCAGCAGCGAAACCGGGACCGCAAATTCACCCCTCCACTTT.

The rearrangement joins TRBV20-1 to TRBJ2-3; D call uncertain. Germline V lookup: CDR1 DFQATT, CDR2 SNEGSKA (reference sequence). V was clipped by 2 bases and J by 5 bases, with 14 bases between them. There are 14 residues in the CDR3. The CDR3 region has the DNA TGCAGTGCTAGATTCGATACTCCCAGAGATACGCAGTATTTT. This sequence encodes CSARFDTPRDTQYF.

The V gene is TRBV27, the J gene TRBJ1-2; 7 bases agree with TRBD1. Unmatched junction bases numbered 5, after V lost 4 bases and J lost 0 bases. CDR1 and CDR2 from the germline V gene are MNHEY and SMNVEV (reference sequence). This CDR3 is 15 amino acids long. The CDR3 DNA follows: TGTGCCAGCAGTTCCTACAGGGGATCTAACTATGGCTACACCTTC. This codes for CASSSYRGSNYGYTF.

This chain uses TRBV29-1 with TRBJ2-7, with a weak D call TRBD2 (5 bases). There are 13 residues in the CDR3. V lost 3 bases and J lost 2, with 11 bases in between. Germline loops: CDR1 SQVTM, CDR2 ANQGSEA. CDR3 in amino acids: CSVETGIPYEQYF. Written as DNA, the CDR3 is TGCAGCGTTGAGACCGGGATTCCCTACGAGCAGTACTTC.

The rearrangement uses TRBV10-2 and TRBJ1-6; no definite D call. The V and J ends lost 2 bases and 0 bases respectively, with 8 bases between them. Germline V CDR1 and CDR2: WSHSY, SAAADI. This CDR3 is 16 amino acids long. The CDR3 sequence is CASSEADLSYNSPLHF. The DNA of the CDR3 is TGCGCCAGCAGTGAGGCAGACCTCTCCTATAATTCACCCCTCCACTTT.

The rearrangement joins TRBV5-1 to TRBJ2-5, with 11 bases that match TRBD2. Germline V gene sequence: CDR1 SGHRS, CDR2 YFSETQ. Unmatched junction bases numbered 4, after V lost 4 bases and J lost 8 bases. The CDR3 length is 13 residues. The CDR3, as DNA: TGCGCCAGCAGCGCCGGGACTAGCGGAACCCAGTACTTC. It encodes CASSAGTSGTQYF.

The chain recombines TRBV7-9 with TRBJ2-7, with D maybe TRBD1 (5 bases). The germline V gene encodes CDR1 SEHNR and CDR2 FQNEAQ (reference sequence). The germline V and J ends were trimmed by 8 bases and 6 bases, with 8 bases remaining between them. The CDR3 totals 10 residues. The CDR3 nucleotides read TGTGCCAGCGGAACAGGCGAGCAGTACTTC. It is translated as CASGTGEQYF.

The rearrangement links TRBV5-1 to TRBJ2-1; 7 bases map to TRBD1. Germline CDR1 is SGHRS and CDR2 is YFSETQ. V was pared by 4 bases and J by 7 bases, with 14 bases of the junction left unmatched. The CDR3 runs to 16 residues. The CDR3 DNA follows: TGCGCCAGCAGCACCATTACTCCGGGACAGCAGAATGAGCAGTTCTTC. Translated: CASSTITPGQQNEQFF.

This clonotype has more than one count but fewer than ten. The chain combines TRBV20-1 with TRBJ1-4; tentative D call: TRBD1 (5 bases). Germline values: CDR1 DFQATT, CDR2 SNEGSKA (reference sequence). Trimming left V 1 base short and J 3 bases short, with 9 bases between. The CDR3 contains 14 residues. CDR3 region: CSARVETANEKLFF. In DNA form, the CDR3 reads TGCAGTGCTAGAGTTGAGACAGCTAATGAAAAACTGTTTTTT.